This TCR beta chain derives from a study of response to subunit inactivated influenza vaccine. General study results and limits: That few new T cells are recruited by each seasonal influenza vaccination was the authors' suggestion.

A note on this clonotype: Its specificity is unknown.

TCRdb used MiXCR to reprocess the RT-PCR reads, holding one entry per CDR3 protein. The sample has fewer than 250,000 distinct CDR3 sequences, around 15% seen once. Germline CDR1 reads SEHNR; CDR2 reads FQNEAQ (reference sequence). This CDR3 is 14 amino acids long. V was clipped by 5 bases and J by 7 bases; unmatched bases: 7. J is TRBJ1-4 and V is TRBV7-9; 7 bases map to TRBD1. The material sequenced was CD8+ T cells sorted from PBMCs, taken 5 days after vaccination. The receptor was isolated from a man in his fifties who received an inactivated influenza vaccine. The CDR3 DNA reads as TGTGCCAGCAGCGCCGTGGGACAGCCTGAAAAACTGTTTTTT. The encoded protein is CASSAVGQPEKLFF.